This T cell receptor (beta chain) originates from a study of cytomegalovirus exposure and HLA in healthy donors. PCR amplification relied on 60 Vbeta primers (plus 13 Jbeta primers). The method was immunoSEQ multiplex PCR; TCRdb's version includes in-frame clones alone and lacks a portion of them. The profile shows hundreds of thousands of clones, over 65% of them singletons. The sample comprised PBMCs. The clonotype originates from a man in his late teens or twenties in good health and CMV-seronegative.

The CDR3 nucleotides are TGCGCCAGCAGCCCCGGGGCGAGGAGGGCGTCTGGCTACACCTTC. Its translation is CASSPGARRASGYTF. The chain couples TRBV5-1 to TRBJ1-2, with D possibly TRBD1 on 5 matching bases. Germline V gives CDR1 SGHRS, CDR2 YFSETQ. The CDR3 contains 15 residues. Between the trimmed V and J ends, which lost 4 bases and 7 bases, there was a span of 20 bases.